The sample holds a few counts of the clone carrying this T cell receptor (beta chain). The antigen remains unidentified. Trimming left V 7 bases short and J 0 bases short, with 9 bases between. The V gene's germline CDR1 is MNHEY and CDR2 SVGAGI. This CDR3 comprises 13 residues. Using its own MiXCR run on the 5' RACE reads, TCRdb lists one record per CDR3 protein. The sample lists some 290,000 distinct CDR3 sequences, roughly 10% seen once, with over 3% in the top ten. The data derive from a study of T cells after yellow fever vaccination. Study-level points and caveats: Abundant contaminating clonotypes from the bulk population could appear in FACS-sorted repertoires.

The V gene is TRBV6-5, the J gene TRBJ1-1; a possible D gene is TRBD1 (6 bases). The sample consisted of CD4+ T cells sorted from PBMCs, taken 45 days after the yellow fever booster vaccination. The clonotype was recovered from a man younger than 35 who received the YFV17D yellow fever vaccine. CDR3 protein: CASIGQMNTEAFF. CDR3 DNA sequence: TGTGCCAGCATCGGACAGATGAACACTGAAGCTTTCTTT.